This T cell receptor (beta chain) was sequenced for a study of blood T cells in healthy people across ages. Notes on the study in general: Long-lived donors had more naive CD4+ cells and higher diversity than aged donors.

Regarding this clonotype: The antigen is not known.

Trimming pared 0 bases from V and 0 bases from J, leaving 10 bases between. The germline CDR1 and CDR2 sequences are SGHRS and YFSETQ. The CDR3 consists of 16 residues. A second roughly 6 to 12 cycle PCR used barcoded and J-beta primers. Every cDNA was tagged by a template-switch adaptor with 12 random nucleotides. Every sample produced at least 2.5 million CDR3-containing paired-end reads. TCRdb reprocessed the 5' RACE reads via MiXCR and lists one record per CDR3 protein. The repertoire includes around 650,000 distinct CDR3 sequences, approximately 40% of them detected once, and about 30% sits in the top ten.

The sample comprised blood. The sequence was obtained from a man at least 80 years old in good health. The rearrangement links TRBV5-1 to TRBJ1-3; D gene unclear. The CDR3 sequence is CASSLVPLSSGNTIYF. In DNA form, the CDR3 reads TGCGCCAGCAGCTTGGTTCCCCTGAGCTCTGGAAACACCATATATTTT.